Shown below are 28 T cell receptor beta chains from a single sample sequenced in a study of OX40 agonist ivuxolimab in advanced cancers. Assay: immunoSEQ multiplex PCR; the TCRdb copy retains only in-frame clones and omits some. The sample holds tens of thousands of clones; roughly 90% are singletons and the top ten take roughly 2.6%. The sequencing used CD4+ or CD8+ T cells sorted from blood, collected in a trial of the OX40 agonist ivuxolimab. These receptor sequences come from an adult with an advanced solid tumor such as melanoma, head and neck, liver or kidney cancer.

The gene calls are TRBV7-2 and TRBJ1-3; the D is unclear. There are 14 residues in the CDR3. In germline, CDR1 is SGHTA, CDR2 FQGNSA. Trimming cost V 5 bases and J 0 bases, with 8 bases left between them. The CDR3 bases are TGTGCCAGCAGCCTGAGTCGCTCTGGAAACACCATATATTTT. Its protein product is CASSLSRSGNTIYF.

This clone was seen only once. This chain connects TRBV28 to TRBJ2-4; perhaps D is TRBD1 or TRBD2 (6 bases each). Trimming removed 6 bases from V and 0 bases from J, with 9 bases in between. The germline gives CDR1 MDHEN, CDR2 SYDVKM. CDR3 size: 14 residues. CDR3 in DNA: TGTGCCAGCAGGAGGGGGGTAGCCAAAAACATTCAGTACTTC. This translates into CASRRGVAKNIQYF.

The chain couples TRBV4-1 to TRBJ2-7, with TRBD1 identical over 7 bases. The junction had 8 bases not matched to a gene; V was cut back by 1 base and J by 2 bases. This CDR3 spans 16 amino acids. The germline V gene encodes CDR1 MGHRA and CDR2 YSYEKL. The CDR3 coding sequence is TGCGCCAGCAGCCAAGGTTCGGGACAGAGCCCCTACGAGCAGTACTTC. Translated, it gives CASSQGSGQSPYEQYF.

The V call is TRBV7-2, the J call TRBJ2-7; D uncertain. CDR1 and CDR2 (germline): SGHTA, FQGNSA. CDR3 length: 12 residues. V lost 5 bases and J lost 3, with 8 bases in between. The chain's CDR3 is CASSLPYYEQYF. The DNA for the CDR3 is TGTGCCAGCAGCCTCCCGTACTACGAGCAGTACTTC. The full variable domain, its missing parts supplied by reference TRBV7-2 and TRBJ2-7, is GAGVSQSPSNKVTEKGKDVELRCDPISGHTALYWYRQSLGQGLEFLIYFQGNSAPDKSGLPSDRFSAERTGGSVSTLTIQRTQQEDSAVYLCASSLPYYEQYFGPGTRLTVT.

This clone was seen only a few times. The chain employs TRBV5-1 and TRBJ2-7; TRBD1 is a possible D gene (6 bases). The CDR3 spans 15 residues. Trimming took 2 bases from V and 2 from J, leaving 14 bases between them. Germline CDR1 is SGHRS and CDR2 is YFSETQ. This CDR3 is CASSFSGAITYEQYF. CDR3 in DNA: TGCGCCAGCAGCTTCTCAGGGGCCATAACCTACGAGCAGTACTTC.

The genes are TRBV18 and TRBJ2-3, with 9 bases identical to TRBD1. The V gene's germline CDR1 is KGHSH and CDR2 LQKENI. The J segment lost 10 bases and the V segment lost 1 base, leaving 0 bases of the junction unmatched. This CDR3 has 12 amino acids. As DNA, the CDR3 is TGTGCCAGCTCACCACGGACAGGGGCGCAGTATTTT. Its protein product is CASSPRTGAQYF.

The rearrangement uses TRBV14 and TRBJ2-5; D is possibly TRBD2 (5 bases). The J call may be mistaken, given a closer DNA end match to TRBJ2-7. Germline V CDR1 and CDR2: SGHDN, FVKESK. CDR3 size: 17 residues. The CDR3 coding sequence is TGTGCCAGCAGCCAAGGCGCGGGCGCGGGCCGGTACTACGAGCAGTACTTC. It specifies CASSQGAGAGRYYEQYF.

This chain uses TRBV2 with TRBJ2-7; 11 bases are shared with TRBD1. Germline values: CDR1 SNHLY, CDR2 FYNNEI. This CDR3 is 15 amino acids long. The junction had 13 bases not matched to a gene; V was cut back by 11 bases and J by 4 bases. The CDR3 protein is CASQEVGTGGYEQYF. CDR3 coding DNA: TGTGCCTCACAGGAAGTCGGGACAGGGGGGTACGAGCAGTACTTC. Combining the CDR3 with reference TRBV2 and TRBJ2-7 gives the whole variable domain EPEVTQTPSHQVTQMGQEVILRCVPISNHLYFYWYRQILGQKVEFLVSFYNNEISEKSEIFDDQFSVERPDGSNFTLKIRSTKLEDSAMYFCASQEVGTGGYEQYFGPGTRLTVT.

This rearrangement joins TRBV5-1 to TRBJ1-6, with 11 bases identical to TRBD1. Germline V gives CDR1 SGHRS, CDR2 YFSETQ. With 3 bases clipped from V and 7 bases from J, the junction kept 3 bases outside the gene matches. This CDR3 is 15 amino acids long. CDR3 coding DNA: TGCGCCAGCAGCTGGGGGACAGGGGGGAATTCACCCCTCCACTTT. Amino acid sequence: CASSWGTGGNSPLHF.

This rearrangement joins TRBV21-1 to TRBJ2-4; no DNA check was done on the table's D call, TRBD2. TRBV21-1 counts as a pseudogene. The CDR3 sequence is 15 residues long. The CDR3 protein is CASSNRLAAKNIQYF. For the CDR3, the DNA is TGTGCCAGCAGCAATCGGCTAGCCGCCAAAAACATTCAGTACTTC.

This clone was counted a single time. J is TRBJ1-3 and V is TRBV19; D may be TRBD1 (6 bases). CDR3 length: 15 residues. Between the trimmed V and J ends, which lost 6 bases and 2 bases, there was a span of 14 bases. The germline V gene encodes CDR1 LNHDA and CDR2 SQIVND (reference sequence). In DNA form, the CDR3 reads TGTGCCAGTAGCCCTAAGGGACAACCTGGAAACACCATATATTTT. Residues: CASSPKGQPGNTIYF.

CDR3 sequence: CASRQNTGELFF. In nucleotides, the CDR3 is TGTGCCAGCAGACAAAACACCGGGGAGCTGTTTTTT. This rearrangement joins TRBV6-5 to TRBJ2-2; no clear D. Germline loops: CDR1 MNHEY, CDR2 SVGAGI. The CDR3 loop spans 12 amino acids. V lost 6 bases and J 2 bases, leaving 4 bases between the germline ends.

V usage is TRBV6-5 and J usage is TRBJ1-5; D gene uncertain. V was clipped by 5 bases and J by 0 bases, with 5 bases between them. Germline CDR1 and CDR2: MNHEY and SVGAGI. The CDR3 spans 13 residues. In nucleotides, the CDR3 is TGTGCCAGCAGTGCGGATAGCAATCAGCCCCAGCATTTT. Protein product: CASSADSNQPQHF.

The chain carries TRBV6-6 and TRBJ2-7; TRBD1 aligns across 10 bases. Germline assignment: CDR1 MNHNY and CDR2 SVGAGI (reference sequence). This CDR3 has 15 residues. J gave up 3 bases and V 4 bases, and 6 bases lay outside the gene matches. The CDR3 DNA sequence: TGTGCCAGCAGTTCGGGGACAGGGGTGTACTACGAGCAGTACTTC. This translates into CASSSGTGVYYEQYF.

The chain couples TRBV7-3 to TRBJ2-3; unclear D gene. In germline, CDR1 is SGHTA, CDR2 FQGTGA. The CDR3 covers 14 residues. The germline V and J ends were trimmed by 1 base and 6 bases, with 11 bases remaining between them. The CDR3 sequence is CASSLMPQGDTQYF. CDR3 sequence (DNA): TGTGCCAGCAGCTTAATGCCGCAAGGGGATACGCAGTATTTT.

CDR3 sequence: CASSFPPIDTEAFF. The DNA of the CDR3 is TGTGCCAGCAGTTTCCCACCGATAGACACTGAAGCTTTCTTT. The chain carries TRBV28 and TRBJ1-1; D remains ambiguous. Looked up from germline, CDR1 is MDHEN and CDR2 is SYDVKM. The CDR3 covers 14 residues. The V end lost 3 bases, the J end lost 3 bases, and 11 bases lay between the germline ends.

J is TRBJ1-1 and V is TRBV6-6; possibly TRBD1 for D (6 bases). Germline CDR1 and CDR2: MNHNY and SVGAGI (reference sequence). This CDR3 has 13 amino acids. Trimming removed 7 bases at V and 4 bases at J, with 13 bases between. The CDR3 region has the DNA TGTGCCAGCACCTATTCAGGGGTCACTGAAGCTTTCTTT. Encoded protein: CASTYSGVTEAFF.

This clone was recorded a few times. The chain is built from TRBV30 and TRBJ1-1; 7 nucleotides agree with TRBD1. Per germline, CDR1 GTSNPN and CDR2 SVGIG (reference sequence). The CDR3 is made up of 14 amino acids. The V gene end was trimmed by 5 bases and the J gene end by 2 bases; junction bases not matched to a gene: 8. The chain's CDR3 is CAWVPGQYNTEAFF. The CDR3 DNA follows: TGTGCCTGGGTACCGGGACAGTATAACACTGAAGCTTTCTTT.

For the CDR3, the DNA is TGTGCCAGCAGCTCAGGACTCGAGGGGGGTGAGCAGTTCTTC. Translating gives CASSSGLEGGEQFF. This chain joins TRBV7-3 and TRBJ2-1, with D perhaps TRBD1 or TRBD2 (6 bases each). The CDR3 runs 14 residues. Germline CDR1 SGHTA, CDR2 FQGTGA. Trimming removed 4 bases from V and 9 bases from J, with 16 bases in between.

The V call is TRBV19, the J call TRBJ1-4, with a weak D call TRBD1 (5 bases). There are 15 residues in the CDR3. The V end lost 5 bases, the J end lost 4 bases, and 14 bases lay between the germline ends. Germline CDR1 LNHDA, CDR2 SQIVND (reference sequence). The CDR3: CASSYPGRHNEKLFF. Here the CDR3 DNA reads TGTGCCAGTAGTTACCCGGGACGGCATAATGAAAAACTGTTTTTT.

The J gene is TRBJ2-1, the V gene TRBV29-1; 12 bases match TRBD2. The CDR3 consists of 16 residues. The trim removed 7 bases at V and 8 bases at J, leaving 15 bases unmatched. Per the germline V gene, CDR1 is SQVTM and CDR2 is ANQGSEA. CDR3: CSALGGLAGGADEQFF. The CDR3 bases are TGCAGCGCGCTCGGTGGGCTAGCGGGAGGGGCAGATGAGCAGTTCTTC.

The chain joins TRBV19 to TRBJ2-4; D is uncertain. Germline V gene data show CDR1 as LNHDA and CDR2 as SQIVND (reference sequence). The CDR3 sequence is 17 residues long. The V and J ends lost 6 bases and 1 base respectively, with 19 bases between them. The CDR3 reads CASSVSRGRSAKNIQYF. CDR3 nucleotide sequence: TGTGCCAGTAGCGTGTCTCGTGGGCGTTCGGCCAAAAACATTCAGTACTTC. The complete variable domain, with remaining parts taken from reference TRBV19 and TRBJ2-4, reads DGGITQSPKYLFRKEGQNVTLSCEQNLNHDAMYWYRQDPGQGLRLIYYSQIVNDFQKGDIAEGYSVSREKKESFPLTVTSAQKNPTAFYLCASSVSRGRSAKNIQYFGAGTRLSVL.

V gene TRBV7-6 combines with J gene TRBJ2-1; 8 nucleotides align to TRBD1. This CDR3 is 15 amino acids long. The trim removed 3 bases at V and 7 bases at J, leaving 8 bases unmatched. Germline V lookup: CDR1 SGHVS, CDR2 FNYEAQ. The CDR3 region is CASSFSGGVGNEQFF. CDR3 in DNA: TGTGCCAGCAGCTTTTCAGGGGGCGTTGGGAATGAGCAGTTCTTC.

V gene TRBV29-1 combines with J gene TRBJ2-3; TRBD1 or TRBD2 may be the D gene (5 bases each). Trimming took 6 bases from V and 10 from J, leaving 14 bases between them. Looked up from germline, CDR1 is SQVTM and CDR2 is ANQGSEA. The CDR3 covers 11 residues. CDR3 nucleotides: TGCAGCGTCGGTGGGGCAGCGGCGCAGTATTTT. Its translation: CSVGGAAAQYF.

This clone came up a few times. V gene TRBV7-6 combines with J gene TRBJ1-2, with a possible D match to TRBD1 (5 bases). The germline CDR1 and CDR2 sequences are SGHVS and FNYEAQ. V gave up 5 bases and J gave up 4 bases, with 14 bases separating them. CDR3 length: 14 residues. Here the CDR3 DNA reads TGTGCCAGCAGCCCCCCGGGACCGCGCTATGGCTACACCTTC. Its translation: CASSPPGPRYGYTF. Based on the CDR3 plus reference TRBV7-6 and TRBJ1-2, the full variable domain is GAGVSQSPRYKVTKRGQDVALRCDPISGHVSLYWYRQALGQGPEFLTYFNYEAQQDKSGLPNDRFSAERPEGSISTLTIQRTEQRDSAMYRCASSPPGPRYGYTFGSGTRLTVV.

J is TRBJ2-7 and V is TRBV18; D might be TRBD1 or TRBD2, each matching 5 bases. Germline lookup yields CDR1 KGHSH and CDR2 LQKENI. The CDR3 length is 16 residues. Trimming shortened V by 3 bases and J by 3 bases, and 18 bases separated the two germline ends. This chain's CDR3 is CASSPLEVGAYYEQYF. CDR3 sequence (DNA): TGTGCCAGCTCACCCCTCGAGGTCGGGGCTTACTACGAGCAGTACTTC. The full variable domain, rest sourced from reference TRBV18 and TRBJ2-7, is NAGVMQNPRHLVRRRGQEARLRCSPMKGHSHVYWYRQLPEEGLKFMVYLQKENIIDESGMPKERFSAEFPKEGPSILRIQQVVRGDSAAYFCASSPLEVGAYYEQYFGPGTRLTVT.

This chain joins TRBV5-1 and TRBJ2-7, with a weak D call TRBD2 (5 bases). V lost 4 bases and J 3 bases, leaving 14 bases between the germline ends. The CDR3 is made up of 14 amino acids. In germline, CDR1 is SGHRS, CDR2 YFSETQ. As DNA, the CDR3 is TGCGCCAGCAGCCCGCGGGCCCAAGGCTACGAGCAGTACTTC. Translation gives CASSPRAQGYEQYF.

CDR3 sequence reads: CASSSVGLGNEQFF. Written as DNA, the CDR3 is TGTGCCAGCAGCTCCGTTGGCCTAGGGAATGAGCAGTTCTTC. J is TRBJ2-1 and V is TRBV7-9, with unresolved D. CDR3 size: 14 residues. The V gene lost 4 bases and the J gene lost 7 bases, with 14 bases spanning the gap. In germline, CDR1 is SEHNR, CDR2 FQNEAQ (reference sequence).